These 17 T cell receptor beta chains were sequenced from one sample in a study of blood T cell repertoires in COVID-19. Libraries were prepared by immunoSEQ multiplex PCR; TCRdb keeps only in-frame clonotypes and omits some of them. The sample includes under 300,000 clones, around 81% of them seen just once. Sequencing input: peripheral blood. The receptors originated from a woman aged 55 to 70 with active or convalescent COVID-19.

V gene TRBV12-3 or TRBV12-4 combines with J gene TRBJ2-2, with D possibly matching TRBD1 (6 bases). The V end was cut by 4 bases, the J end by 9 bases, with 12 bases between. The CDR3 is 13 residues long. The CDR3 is CASSSTGSRELFF. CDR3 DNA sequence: TGTGCCAGCAGTTCCACAGGGAGCCGGGAGCTGTTTTTT.

The CDR3 here is CASSPQLAGVTYNEQFF. CDR3 in DNA: TGTGCCAGCAGCCCGCAACTAGCGGGAGTAACCTACAATGAGCAGTTCTTC. V gene TRBV16 combines with J gene TRBJ2-1; 11 bases match TRBD2. V shed 4 bases, J shed 2 bases, and the junction held 7 bases outside the gene matches. Germline lookup yields CDR1 KGHSY and CDR2 FQNENV. The length of the CDR3 is 17 residues.

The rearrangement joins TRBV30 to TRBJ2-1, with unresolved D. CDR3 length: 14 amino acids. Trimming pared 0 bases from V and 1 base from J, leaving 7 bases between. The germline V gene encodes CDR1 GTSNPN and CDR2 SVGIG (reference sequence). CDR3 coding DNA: TGTGCCTGGAGTGTTGCGCAATCCTACAATGAGCAGTTCTTC. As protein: CAWSVAQSYNEQFF.

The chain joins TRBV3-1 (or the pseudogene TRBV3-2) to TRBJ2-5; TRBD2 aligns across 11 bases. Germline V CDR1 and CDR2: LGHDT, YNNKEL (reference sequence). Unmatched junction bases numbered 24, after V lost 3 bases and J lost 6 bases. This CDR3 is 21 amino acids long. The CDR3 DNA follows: TGTGCCAGCAGCCACCTTCTGCTAGCGGGGGGCCCCTCGGTGGGGACAAAGACCCAGTACTTC. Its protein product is CASSHLLLAGGPSVGTKTQYF.

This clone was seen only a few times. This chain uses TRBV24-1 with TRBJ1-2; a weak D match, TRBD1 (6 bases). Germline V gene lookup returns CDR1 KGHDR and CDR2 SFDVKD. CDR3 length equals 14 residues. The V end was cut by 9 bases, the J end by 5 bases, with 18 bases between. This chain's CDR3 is CATLTGPPVYGYTF. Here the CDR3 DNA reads TGTGCCACCCTTACAGGGCCGCCTGTATATGGCTACACCTTC.

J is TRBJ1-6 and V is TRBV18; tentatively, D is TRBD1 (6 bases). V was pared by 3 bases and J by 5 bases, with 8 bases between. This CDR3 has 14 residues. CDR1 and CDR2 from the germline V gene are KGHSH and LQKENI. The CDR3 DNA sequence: TGTGCCAGCTCACCCGGGACACATAATTCACCCCTCCACTTT. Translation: CASSPGTHNSPLHF. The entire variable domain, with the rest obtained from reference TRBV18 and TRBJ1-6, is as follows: NAGVMQNPRHLVRRRGQEARLRCSPMKGHSHVYWYRQLPEEGLKFMVYLQKENIIDESGMPKERFSAEFPKEGPSILRIQQVVRGDSAAYFCASSPGTHNSPLHFGNGTRLTVT.

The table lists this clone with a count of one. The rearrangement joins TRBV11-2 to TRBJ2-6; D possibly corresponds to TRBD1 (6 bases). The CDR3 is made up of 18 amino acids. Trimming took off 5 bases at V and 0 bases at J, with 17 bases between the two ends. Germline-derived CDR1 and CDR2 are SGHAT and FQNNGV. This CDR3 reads CASSPRGQFYSGANVLTF. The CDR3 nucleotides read TGTGCCAGCAGCCCACGTGGACAGTTTTACTCTGGGGCCAACGTCCTGACTTTC.

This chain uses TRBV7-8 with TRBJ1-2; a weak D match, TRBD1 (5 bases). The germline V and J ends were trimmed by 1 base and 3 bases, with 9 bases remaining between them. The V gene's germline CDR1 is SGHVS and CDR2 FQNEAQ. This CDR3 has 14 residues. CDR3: CASSLGRGDYGYTF. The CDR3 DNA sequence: TGTGCCAGCAGCTTAGGTCGGGGGGACTATGGCTACACCTTC. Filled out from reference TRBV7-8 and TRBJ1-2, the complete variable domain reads GAGVSQSPRYKVAKRGQDVALRCDPISGHVSLFWYQQALGQGPEFLTYFQNEAQLDKSGLPSDRFFAERPEGSVSTLKIQRTQQEDSAVYLCASSLGRGDYGYTFGSGTRLTVV.

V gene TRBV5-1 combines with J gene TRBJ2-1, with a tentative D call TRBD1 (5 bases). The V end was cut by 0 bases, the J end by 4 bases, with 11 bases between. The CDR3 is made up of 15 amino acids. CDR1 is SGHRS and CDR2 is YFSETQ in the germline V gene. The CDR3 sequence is CASSLAATAYNEQFF. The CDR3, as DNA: TGCGCCAGCAGCTTGGCCGCGACAGCTTACAATGAGCAGTTCTTC. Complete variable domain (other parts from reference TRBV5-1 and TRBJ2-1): KAGVTQTPRYLIKTRGQQVTLSCSPISGHRSVSWYQQTPGQGLQFLFEYFSETQRNKGNFPGRFSGRQFSNSRSEMNVSTLELGDSALYLCASSLAATAYNEQFFGPGTRLTVL.

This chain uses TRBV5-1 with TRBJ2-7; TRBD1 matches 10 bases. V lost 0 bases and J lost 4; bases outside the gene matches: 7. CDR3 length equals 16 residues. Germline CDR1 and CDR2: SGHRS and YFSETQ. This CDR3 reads CASSLGGQGERYEQYV. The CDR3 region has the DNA TGCGCCAGCAGCTTGGGCGGACAGGGGGAGCGGTACGAGCAGTACGTC.

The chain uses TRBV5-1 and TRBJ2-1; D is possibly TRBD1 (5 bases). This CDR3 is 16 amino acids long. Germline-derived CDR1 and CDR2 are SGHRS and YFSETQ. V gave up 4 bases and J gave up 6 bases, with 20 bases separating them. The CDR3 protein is CASSASGSRGVNEQFF. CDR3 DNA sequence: TGCGCCAGCAGCGCCTCGGGTTCAAGGGGTGTCAATGAGCAGTTCTTC.

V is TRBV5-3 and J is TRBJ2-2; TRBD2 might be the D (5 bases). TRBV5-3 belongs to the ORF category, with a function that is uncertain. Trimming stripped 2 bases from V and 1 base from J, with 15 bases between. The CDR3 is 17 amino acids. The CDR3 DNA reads TGTGCCAGAAGCTTCGATCCCAGCGGAGTGAACACCGGGGAGCTGTTTTTT. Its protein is CARSFDPSGVNTGELFF.

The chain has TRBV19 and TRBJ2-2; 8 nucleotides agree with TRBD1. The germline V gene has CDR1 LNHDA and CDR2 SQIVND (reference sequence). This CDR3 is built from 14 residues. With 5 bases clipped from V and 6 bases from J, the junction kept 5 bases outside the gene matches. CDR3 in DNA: TGTGCCAGTAGTGGATCAGGGGGCCCCGGGGAGCTGTTTTTT. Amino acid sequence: CASSGSGGPGELFF.

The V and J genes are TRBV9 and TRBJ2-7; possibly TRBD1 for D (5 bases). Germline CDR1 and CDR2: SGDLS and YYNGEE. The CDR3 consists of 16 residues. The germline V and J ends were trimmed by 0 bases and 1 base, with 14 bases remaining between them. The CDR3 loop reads CASSVGGAAKSYEQYF. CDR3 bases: TGTGCCAGCAGCGTAGGTGGGGCAGCGAAATCCTACGAGCAGTACTTC.

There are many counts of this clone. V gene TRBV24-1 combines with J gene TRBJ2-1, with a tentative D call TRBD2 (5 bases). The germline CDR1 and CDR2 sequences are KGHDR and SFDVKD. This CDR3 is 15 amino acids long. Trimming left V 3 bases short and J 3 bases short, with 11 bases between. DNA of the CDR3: TGTGCCACCAGTGATCAAGGGAGAGACTACAATGAGCAGTTCTTC. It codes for CATSDQGRDYNEQFF.

The CDR3 reads CASSDTGNTEAFF. In DNA, the CDR3 is TGTGCCAGCAGTGACACGGGGAACACTGAAGCTTTCTTT. The chain recombines TRBV2 with TRBJ1-1, with no clear D. Looked up from germline, CDR1 is SNHLY and CDR2 is FYNNEI. Trimming pared 3 bases from V and 1 base from J, leaving 6 bases between. The CDR3 length is 13 residues.

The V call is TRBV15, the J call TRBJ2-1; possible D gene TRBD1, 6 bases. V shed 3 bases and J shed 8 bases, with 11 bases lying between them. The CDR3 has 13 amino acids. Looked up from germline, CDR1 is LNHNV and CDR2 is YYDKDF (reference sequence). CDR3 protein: CATSRVRGDEQFF. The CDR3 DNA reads TGTGCCACCAGCAGGGTCAGGGGCGATGAGCAGTTCTTC. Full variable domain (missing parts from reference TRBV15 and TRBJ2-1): DAMVIQNPRYQVTQFGKPVTLSCSQTLNHNVMYWYQQKSSQAPKLLFHYYDKDFNNEADTPDNFQSRRPNTSFCFLDIRSPGLGDTAMYLCATSRVRGDEQFFGPGTRLTVL.